The sample holds many counts of the clone carrying this TCR beta chain. Its antigen remains unidentified. The data are from a study of early T cells in non-severe SARS-CoV-2 infection. Study-level information: Sequencing of unsorted whole blood was done on bulk RNA, leaving chains unpaired. General study findings and limits: VDJdb-based annotation leaned toward anti-spike CD8 responses and missed private and CD4 specificities.

Separate cDNA molecules each had unique molecular identifiers attached to them. One entry per CDR3 protein, called by TCRdb with MiXCR from the 5' RACE reads. The sample contains approximately 35,000 distinct CDR3 sequences, approximately 5.3% of which appear only once. The receptor was isolated from an adult who was a healthcare worker with PCR-confirmed SARS-CoV-2 infection or an uninfected control (not recorded which). Sequencing was done on a sample of whole blood.

CDR3 protein: CASSTTGQETQYF. CDR3 sequence (DNA): TGCGCCAGCAGCACGACAGGCCAAGAGACCCAGTACTTC. This chain joins TRBV5-1 and TRBJ2-5; the D gene is possibly TRBD1 (6 bases). The germline V and J ends were trimmed by 4 bases and 1 base, with 8 bases remaining between them. CDR1 and CDR2 (germline): SGHRS, YFSETQ. This CDR3 is 13 amino acids long.